The source of this TCR beta chain is a study of neurological immune-mediated disorders. The method for making cDNA was 5'RACE, and it used 10-nucleotide random UMIs. TCRdb passed the 5' RACE reads through MiXCR, listing each CDR3 protein once. The sample yields 55,000 to 70,000 distinct CDR3 sequences, about an eighth seen once. This clonotype appeared many times. CDR3 length equals 14 residues. V was shortened by 1 base and J by 2 bases, with 7 bases between the two germline ends. Germline loops: CDR1 SGHKS, CDR2 YYEKEE (reference sequence). It was from 2 million PBMCs stored at -80 C that the unsorted libraries were obtained.

V is TRBV5-5 and J is TRBJ2-1; unclear D gene. The sequenced sample consisted of PBMCs. The source is a man aged 55 to 70 in good health. CDR3 nucleotide sequence: TGTGCCAGCAGCTTGTCCAGGCCCTACAATGAGCAGTTCTTC. Translated, it gives CASSLSRPYNEQFF.